Here is one T cell receptor (beta chain) with its context. Its target is unknown. Here immunoSEQ multiplex PCR was the method, and the copy in TCRdb shows in-frame clones only, minus some. The sample includes tens of thousands of clones, around 91% of them seen just once. The data were obtained in a study of graft-versus-host responses after intestinal transplantation. Whole-study context: The whole recipient group had anti-thymocyte globulin induction followed by tacrolimus and steroids for about three years. Overall study results and limits: Patients who carried graft-donor T cell macrochimerism also had high graft-versus-host to host-versus-graft clonal ratios in their allografts.

Germline V CDR1 and CDR2: KGHSH, LQKENI. V shed 0 bases and J shed 1 base, with 9 bases lying between them. The CDR3 is made up of 15 amino acids. This specimen consisted of unstimulated CD8+ T cells sorted from spleen or lymph node cells, obtained before transplant. The clonotype originates from a human donor who was the organ donor for an intestinal transplant. V is TRBV18 and J is TRBJ1-2; TRBD1 is a possible D gene (5 bases). The CDR3 is CASSPPRTSNYGYTF. As DNA, the CDR3 is TGTGCCAGCTCACCACCGCGGACAAGTAACTATGGCTACACCTTC.